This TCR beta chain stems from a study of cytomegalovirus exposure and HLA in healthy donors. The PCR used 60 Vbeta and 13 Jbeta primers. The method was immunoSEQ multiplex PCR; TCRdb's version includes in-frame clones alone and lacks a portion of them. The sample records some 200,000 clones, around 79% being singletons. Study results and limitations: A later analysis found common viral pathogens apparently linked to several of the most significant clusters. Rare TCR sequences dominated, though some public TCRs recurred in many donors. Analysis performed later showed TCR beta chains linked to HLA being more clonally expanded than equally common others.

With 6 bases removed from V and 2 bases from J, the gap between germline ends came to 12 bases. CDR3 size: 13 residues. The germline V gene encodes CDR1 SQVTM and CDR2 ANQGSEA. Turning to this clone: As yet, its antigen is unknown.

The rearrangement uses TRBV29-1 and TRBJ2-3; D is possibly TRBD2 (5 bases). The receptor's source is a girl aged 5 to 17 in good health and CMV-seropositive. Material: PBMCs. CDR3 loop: CSVDSGSTDTQYF. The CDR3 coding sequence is TGCAGCGTGGACTCTGGGTCCACAGATACGCAGTATTTT.